One T cell receptor beta chain is described in this entry. Patients from Seattle were sampled longitudinally, starting during active infection. Original handling: The assay estimated nucleated cells by amplifying reference gene primers. Data came from immunoSEQ multiplex PCR; TCRdb stores just in-frame clones and leaves some out. V, J and clone size are those of that table, while D and trimming were read from the DNA. This sample has around 210,000 clones, with 75% to 85% found just once. Germline values: CDR1 SGDLS, CDR2 YYNGEE. The CDR3 runs 15 residues. The V segment lost 3 bases and the J segment 5 bases; nucleotides outside the gene matches: 7. This sample stems from a study of blood T cell repertoires in COVID-19. Overall study context: Collection of acute and convalescent COVID-19 samples took place in the United States, Italy and Spain. T cells, B-cell-depleted T cells, or PBMCs provided the cDNA or gDNA that served as material.

This clonotype originated in a man aged 50 to 59 with COVID-19, enrolled during active disease. Sample: peripheral blood. The chain carries TRBV9 and TRBJ1-4, with 7 positions matching TRBD1. CDR3 sequence: CASSAHRGDNEKLFF. Written as DNA, the CDR3 is TGTGCCAGCAGCGCCCACAGGGGCGACAATGAAAAACTGTTTTTT.